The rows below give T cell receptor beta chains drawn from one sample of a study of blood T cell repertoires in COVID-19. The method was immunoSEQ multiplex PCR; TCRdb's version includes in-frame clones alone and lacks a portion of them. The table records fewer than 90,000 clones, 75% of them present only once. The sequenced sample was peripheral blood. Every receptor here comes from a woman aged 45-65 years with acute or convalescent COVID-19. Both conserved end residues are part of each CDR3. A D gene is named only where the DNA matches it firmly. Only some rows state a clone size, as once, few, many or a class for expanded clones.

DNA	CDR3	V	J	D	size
TGTGCCAGCAGTCCCGGGACAGTCTCCTACGAGCAGTACTTC	CASSPGTVSYEQYF	TRBV28	TRBJ2-7	TRBD1	-
TGTGCCTGGAGGGACAGGCACTATGGCTACACCTTC	CAWRDRHYGYTF	TRBV30	TRBJ1-2	TRBD1	-
TGTGCCAGCAGCCAGGGACAGCTGAACACTGAAGCTTTCTTT	CASSQGQLNTEAFF	TRBV11-2	TRBJ1-1	TRBD1	-
TGTGCCAGCAGTCCCCCCCCCGCCGGGGAGCTGTTTTTT	CASSPPPAGELFF	TRBV6-2/TRBV6-3	TRBJ2-2	-	-
TGTGCCAGCAGTTACTCTACAGGGTATAATCAGCCCCAGCATTTT	CASSYSTGYNQPQHF	TRBV6-2/TRBV6-3	TRBJ1-5	-	-
TGTGCCAGTAGTATCGAACTAGCGGGGGGAAGCACAGATACGCAGTATTTT	CASSIELAGGSTDTQYF	TRBV19	TRBJ2-3	TRBD2	-
TGTGCCAGTAGTATGGGGGGGCGCGTTATAGGGAATGAGCAGTTCTTC	CASSMGGRVIGNEQFF	TRBV19	TRBJ2-1	-	-
TGTGCCAGCAGTCCCCGCGACGAGCAGTACTTC	CASSPRDEQYF	TRBV6-2/TRBV6-3	TRBJ2-7	-	-
TGTGCCAGCAGTTACGGGACAAACTATGGCTACACCTTC	CASSYGTNYGYTF	TRBV6-5	TRBJ1-2	-	once
TGTGCCAGCTCACCACTCCCGGGGGACACTGAAGCTTTCTTT	CASSPLPGDTEAFF	TRBV18	TRBJ1-1	-	-
TGCGCCAGCAGCCAAGAACAAGTCCTCCAAGCTAACTATGGCTACACCTTC	CASSQEQVLQANYGYTF	TRBV4-1	TRBJ1-2	-	-
TGCAGCGTTGGTGAGGGATTAGCCAAAAACATTCAGTACTTC	CSVGEGLAKNIQYF	TRBV29-1	TRBJ2-4	-	-
TGTGCCAGCAGTCAGGGGAACCATGGCTACACCTTC	CASSQGNHGYTF	TRBV12-3/TRBV12-4	TRBJ1-2	-	-
TGCGCCAGCAGCCAAGTCGGCCGGACATCGAACACTGAAGCTTTCTTT	CASSQVGRTSNTEAFF	TRBV4-1	TRBJ1-1	-	-
TGTGCCAGTAGTATAGGGGACTATCCCGATCAGCCCCAGCATTTT	CASSIGDYPDQPQHF	TRBV19	TRBJ1-5	-	-
TGTGCCAGTACTGATACCTTTGGCAGGGGGCGGCTTGTGCGCTATGGCTACACCTTC	CASTDTFGRGRLVRYGYTF	TRBV19	TRBJ1-2	TRBD1	-
TGTGCCAGTAGTATACGCCCAGGGTACGGAAACACCATATATTTT	CASSIRPGYGNTIYF	TRBV19	TRBJ1-3	-	-
TGTGCCAGCTCCCCGGGCTCTGCCGGGAATGAAGCTTTCTTT	CASSPGSAGNEAFF	TRBV18	TRBJ1-1	-	once
TGTGCCAGCAGCCCCTCCCTTGCTAACTATGGCTACACCTTC	CASSPSLANYGYTF	TRBV7-9	TRBJ1-2	-	few
TGTGCCAGCAGCTTGAAAGGGGCCAATCAGCCCCAGCATTTT	CASSLKGANQPQHF	TRBV5-5	TRBJ1-5	-	once